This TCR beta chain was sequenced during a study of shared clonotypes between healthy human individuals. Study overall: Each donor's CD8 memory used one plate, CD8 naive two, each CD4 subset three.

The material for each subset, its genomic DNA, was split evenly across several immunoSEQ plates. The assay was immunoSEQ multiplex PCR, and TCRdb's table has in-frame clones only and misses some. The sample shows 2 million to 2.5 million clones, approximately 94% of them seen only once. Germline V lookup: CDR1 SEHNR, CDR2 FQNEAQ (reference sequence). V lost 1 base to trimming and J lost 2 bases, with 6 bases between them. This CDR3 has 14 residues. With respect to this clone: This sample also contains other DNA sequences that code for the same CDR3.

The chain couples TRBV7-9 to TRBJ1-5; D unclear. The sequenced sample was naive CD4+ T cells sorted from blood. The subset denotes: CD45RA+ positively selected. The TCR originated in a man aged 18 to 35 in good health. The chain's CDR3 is CASSLGHGNQPQHF. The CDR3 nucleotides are TGTGCCAGCAGCTTAGGTCACGGCAATCAGCCCCAGCATTTT.